This T cell receptor (beta chain) was captured by sequencing in a study of identical twins. Regarding the study as a whole: Reduced insertions were recorded for abundant cord blood beta clonotypes, with no such pattern in memory repertoires.

The table lists this clonotype with a few counts. The antigen remains unidentified. V shed 5 bases and J shed 5 bases, with 21 bases lying between them. Germline values: CDR1 LGHDT, CDR2 YNNKEL (reference sequence). The CDR3 length is 16 residues. Every donor was a healthy Caucasian. TCRdb analysed the 5' RACE reads with MiXCR anew, one entry per CDR3 protein. The sample contains roughly 690,000 distinct CDR3 sequences, roughly 6% of which appear only once. This chain joins TRBV3-1 and TRBJ2-5; TRBD2 is a possible D gene (6 bases). The clonotype was recovered from a man between 18 and 29 years old in good health. Source material: naive T cells sorted from blood. CDR3 sequence reads: CASSSFGTGVSETQYF. The CDR3 DNA reads TGTGCCAGCAGCTCCTTCGGAACGGGAGTATCCGAGACCCAGTACTTC.